Listed here are 14 T cell receptor beta chains from one sample, sequenced in a study of response to subunit inactivated influenza vaccine. TCRdb reanalysed the RT-PCR reads using MiXCR and keeps one entry per CDR3 protein. The sample holds around 650,000 distinct CDR3 sequences, 15% to 19% seen once. The specimen comprised PBMCs from blood, sampled 11 to 12 days after vaccination. The receptors here all came from a middle-aged man who received an inactivated influenza vaccine.

The J gene is TRBJ1-4, the V gene TRBV7-9; D gene ambiguous. Trimming took 1 base from V and 9 from J, leaving 12 bases between them. The CDR3 is made up of 14 amino acids. Germline CDR1 SEHNR, CDR2 FQNEAQ (reference sequence). The chain's CDR3 is CASSLDGPAQKLFF. The DNA of the CDR3 is TGTGCCAGCAGCTTAGATGGACCCGCGCAAAAACTGTTTTTT.

Ten or more counts support this clonotype. This sequence joins TRBV4-3 and TRBJ1-5; tentatively, D is TRBD1 (5 bases). Looked up from germline, CDR1 is LGHNA and CDR2 is YSLEER. The CDR3 runs 14 residues. Trimming pared 0 bases from V and 4 bases from J, leaving 7 bases between. Here the CDR3 DNA reads TGCGCCAGCAGCCAAGATCAGGGAAATCAGCCCCAGCATTTT. The encoded protein is CASSQDQGNQPQHF.

A few counts support this clonotype. The J gene is TRBJ2-3, the V gene TRBV4-3; 7 bases line up with TRBD1. V trimming: 5 bases; J trimming: 4 bases; junction bases outside the gene matches: 9. CDR1 and CDR2 (germline): LGHNA, YSLEER. The CDR3 spans 15 residues. The CDR3 DNA sequence: TGCGCCAGCAGCACCGACAGGGTGAGGGCAGATACGCAGTATTTT. It encodes CASSTDRVRADTQYF.

This clonotype was recorded once. The V and J genes are TRBV12-3 or TRBV12-4 and TRBJ2-2; D possibly matches TRBD1 or TRBD2 (5 bases each). V lost 3 bases, J lost 4 bases, and 9 bases lay in between. This CDR3 is built from 14 residues. The CDR3 sequence is CASSFTGLTGELFF. In DNA form, the CDR3 reads TGTGCCAGCAGTTTTACAGGACTCACCGGGGAGCTGTTTTTT.

The rearrangement joins TRBV28 to TRBJ2-2; D might be TRBD1 (5 bases). Germline assignment: CDR1 MDHEN and CDR2 SYDVKM. CDR3 length: 16 residues. Between the trimmed V and J ends, which lost 6 bases and 3 bases, there was a span of 17 bases. The chain's CDR3 is CASRPRAGPYTGELFF. The CDR3 nucleotides read TGTGCCAGCAGACCTAGGGCAGGGCCGTACACCGGGGAGCTGTTTTTT.

The chain is built from TRBV29-1 and TRBJ1-1; D ambiguous. The V end was cut by 7 bases, the J end by 8 bases, with 20 bases between. Per the germline V gene, CDR1 is SQVTM and CDR2 is ANQGSEA. The CDR3 has 13 residues. The CDR3 bases are TGCAGCGCTGGAAGGCCCTTAGGTAACGAAGCTTTCTTT. Translated: CSAGRPLGNEAFF.

This clonotype has a handful of counts. This chain connects TRBV6-2 or TRBV6-3 to TRBJ2-7; D not certain. Trimming took 7 bases from V and 5 from J, leaving 15 bases between them. The CDR3 spans 13 residues. The V gene's germline CDR1 is MNHEY and CDR2 SVGEGT. As DNA, the CDR3 is TGTGCCAGCACGCTAGGGTGGTTTGACGAGCAGTACTTC. Its translation: CASTLGWFDEQYF.

This clonotype was observed a handful of times. V and J are TRBV7-2 and TRBJ2-2; D not certain. Trimming stripped 5 bases from V and 9 bases from J, with 10 bases between. The CDR3 runs to 12 residues. CDR1 is SGHTA, CDR2 FQGNSA, per germline. The CDR3 DNA follows: TGTGCCAGCAGCCAGACCGTCCGGGAGCTGTTTTTT. It yields the protein CASSQTVRELFF.

This clonotype was seen more than once but under ten times. The chain recombines TRBV4-3 with TRBJ2-3, with a tentative D call TRBD2 (7 bases). CDR3 length: 16 residues. Germline V gene sequence: CDR1 LGHNA, CDR2 YSLEER. The V end lost 0 bases, the J end lost 5 bases, and 15 bases lay between the germline ends. In DNA, the CDR3 is TGCGCCAGCAGCCAAGACGTGGGGGGGCGAGGAGATACGCAGTATTTT. Its translation: CASSQDVGGRGDTQYF.

The chain is built from TRBV29-1 and TRBJ1-1, with TRBD1 identical over 7 bases. There are 12 residues in the CDR3. After removal of 5 bases from V and 7 bases from J, the junction contained 7 bases not matched to a gene. The germline gives CDR1 SQVTM, CDR2 ANQGSEA. The CDR3 DNA is TGCAGCGTTCAATCGGGACAGCTTGAAGCTTTCTTT. This gives the protein CSVQSGQLEAFF.

As for this clonotype: One end of the junction fails to match germline, which may point to a read error. The chain recombines TRBV5-1 with TRBJ2-3; TRBD2 matches 16 bases. Germline CDR1 is SGHRS and CDR2 is YFSETQ. The CDR3 is 16 amino acids. The CDR3 sequence: CASAGTSGGATETQYF. As DNA, the CDR3 is TGCGCCAGCGCCGGGACTAGCGGGGGGGCCACAGAGACGCAGTATTTT.

The V call is TRBV7-8, the J call TRBJ2-7; TRBD1 agrees at 8 bases. The CDR3 totals 16 residues. Germline V gene data show CDR1 as SGHVS and CDR2 as FQNEAQ. The V and J ends lost 0 bases and 6 bases, in that order; junction bases with no gene match: 10. The CDR3 loop is CASSLARSRGPGEQYF. Written as DNA, the CDR3 is TGTGCCAGCAGCTTAGCGCGTAGCAGGGGGCCGGGCGAGCAGTACTTC. The whole variable domain, filled in from reference TRBV7-8 and TRBJ2-7, reads GAGVSQSPRYKVAKRGQDVALRCDPISGHVSLFWYQQALGQGPEFLTYFQNEAQLDKSGLPSDRFFAERPEGSVSTLKIQRTQQEDSAVYLCASSLARSRGPGEQYFGPGTRLTVT.

This clonotype was found a few times. The chain links TRBV6-1 to TRBJ1-3, with D hard to call. The CDR3 sequence is 15 residues long. Germline CDR1 reads MNHNS; CDR2 reads SASEGT. V lost 6 bases and J 0 bases, leaving 12 bases between the germline ends. The CDR3 reads CASSQTIGSGNTIYF. CDR3 in DNA: TGTGCCAGCAGCCAAACGATAGGCTCTGGAAACACCATATATTTT.

V usage is TRBV7-9 and J usage is TRBJ1-3; D not resolved. The length of the CDR3 is 12 residues. The germline CDR1 and CDR2 sequences are SEHNR and FQNEAQ (reference sequence). V lost 7 bases, J lost 7 bases, and 11 bases lay in between. CDR3 nucleotides: TGTGCCAGCACCCTGGTTACGAACACCATATATTTT. Its protein product is CASTLVTNTIYF.